What follows are 2 T cell receptor beta chains derived from one specimen sequenced in a study of tumor and adjacent non-tumor tissue in lung cancer. This sample's RNA came from whole unsorted tissue. Three rounds of nested PCR, following a modified ARM-PCR protocol, produced the TCRbeta library. TCRdb called the multiplex PCR reads again in MiXCR, with one record for every CDR3 protein. The sample has 110,000 or so distinct CDR3 sequences; approximately 82% are singletons. The specimen was lung tumor tissue. The source is a woman aged 55-70 years with non-small cell lung cancer.

For this clonotype: The conserved closing phenylalanine or tryptophan is absent in this CDR3, likely reflecting a read error. The rearrangement joins TRBV11-2 to TRBJ2-2; TRBD1 matches 7 bases. Germline V gives CDR1 SGHAT, CDR2 FQNNGV. CDR3 length equals 14 residues. J lost 7 bases, V lost 6 bases, and 8 bases had no gene match. The CDR3 DNA is TGTGCCAGCAGGAGAGTAGGGGGCATCGGGGAGCTGTTTTCT. Translated, it gives CASRRVGGIGELFS.

As regards this clonotype: Without the conserved terminal phenylalanine or tryptophan, this CDR3 likely stems from a read error. Because the CDR3's place on the DNA is in doubt, the DNA is left out and the CDR3 is given as listed by TCRdb. This chain connects TRBV5-4 to TRBJ1-3; the table's TRBD1 call for D was not verified on the DNA. A total of 17 residues make up the CDR3, ends included. Germline V gene data show CDR1 as SGHNT and CDR2 as YYREEE (reference sequence). The CDR3 region is CASSLGTTVVSGNTIYY.